The source of this TCR beta chain is a study of cytomegalovirus exposure and HLA in healthy donors. Regarding the study as a whole: Despite most TCR sequences being rare, some public TCRs occurred in many donors. Cytomegalovirus-associated status was assigned to some 160 TCR beta chains. Subsequent analysis of the 120 or so validation repertoires found a tendency for first-cohort TCR clusters to co-occur.

Points on this clone: The antigen is not known.

Libraries were prepared by immunoSEQ multiplex PCR; TCRdb keeps only in-frame clonotypes and omits some of them. Of fewer than 95,000 clones detected, roughly 92% appear once; the ten largest clones hold approximately 0.59%. The donors formed part of the approximately 110-subject validation cohort, distinct from the roughly 630-subject first cohort. The CDR3 contains 16 residues. Trimming left V 0 bases short and J 0 bases short, with 8 bases between. Germline V gene sequence: CDR1 MNHEY, CDR2 SVGAGI. This chain links TRBV6-5 with TRBJ2-2; D is possibly TRBD1 (5 bases). What was sequenced was PBMCs. The receptor was isolated from a woman between 18 and 29 years old in good health and CMV-seronegative. Here the CDR3 DNA reads TGTGCCAGCAGTTACTCCAGGGTCACGAACACCGGGGAGCTGTTTTTT. It encodes CASSYSRVTNTGELFF.